The clone carrying this T cell receptor beta chain has just one count. This sample is part of a study of cytomegalovirus exposure and HLA in healthy donors. Germline V gives CDR1 SGHDT, CDR2 YYEEEE. V lost 0 bases to trimming and J lost 4 bases, with 7 bases between them. The CDR3 has 13 residues. Amplification used 60 Vbeta primers and 13 Jbeta primers. Sequenced by immunoSEQ multiplex PCR; TCRdb stores in-frame clones only, minus some. The sample lists more than 150,000 clones; over 70% were seen once. This receptor was obtained from a middle-aged woman in good health and CMV-seropositive. The sample was PBMCs. The rearrangement joins TRBV5-6 to TRBJ2-5; D is unclear. CDR3 DNA: TGTGCCAGCAGCTTGGTCGTCGTAGAGACCCAGTACTTC. Amino acids: CASSLVVVETQYF.